Detailed here is one TCR beta chain. What antigen it recognizes has not been identified. No per-base quality is available; no much larger clone lies one base away. TCRbeta CDR3 regions were amplified from genomic DNA using the immunoSEQ Assay, a bias-controlled multiplex PCR. Concerning the study's data processing: The number of nucleated cells in each sample was estimated by amplification of reference gene primers within the assay. Sequence reads were collapsed and filtered to measure the absolute abundance of every unique TCRbeta CDR3 rearrangement. For each sample, productive Simpson clonality was calculated as the square root of Simpson's diversity index over productive rearrangements. The table was pulled from immuneACCESS by TCRdb, which kept in-frame rearrangements only. Such tables lose some clones; where checked, under half of the loss comes from unresolved V genes, and the rest has no known cause. V, J and clone size were drawn from that table, and D and trimming were deduced from the DNA. Recorded for this sample are roughly 16,000 clones; 75% to 85% of them occurred a single time. The top ten clones comprise about 19% of the sample.

The data derive from a study of blood T cell repertoires in COVID-19 (dated by TCRdb to 2020 to 2022). A note on the overall study: Collaborator samples came from the United States, Italy and Spain and covered acute and convalescent phases of COVID-19. Where available, HLA class I and class II types were taken from metadata supplied by the sample provider and were not determined by assay-based typing. A freely available public database, intended as a resource for researchers studying the immune response to SARS-CoV-2, is where the repertoires were released. Samples were obtained from the ongoing ImmuneRACE study (first 160 participants) and from 1,254 subjects provided by 6 global collaborators. The material from the prospective study consisted of cDNA or gDNA derived from T cells, B-cell-depleted T cells, or PBMCs. The dataset comprised deeply sampled blood TCRbeta repertoires from subjects exposed to, actively infected with, or recovered from COVID-19. The sample metadata nearly always contained a de-identified subject ID, COVID-19 status, age in years and sex. The study at large found these results: How much clinical and demographic metadata was included differed by source and by participant, and the metadata was provided uncurated.

The collaborating institutions used their own protocols to collect whole blood in K2EDTA tubes. Collaborator samples were shipped for TCRbeta analysis as frozen whole blood, isolated PBMCs, or DNA extracted from either sample type. CDR1 and CDR2 are read off the germline V gene as SGHRS and YFSETQ. The CDR3 runs 13 residues from the cysteine to the phenylalanine. Only the CDR3 portion is preserved as DNA: 39 bases, with reading frame beginning at the first base. The V end gives up 7 bases and the J end 5 bases, leaving 7 bases in the junction not matched to a gene. This TCR derives from an elderly man with active COVID-19. This sequence uses TRBV5-1 and TRBJ2-5, with 8 junctional bases fitting TRBD1. Sample: peripheral blood. The CDR3 reads CASLRGPGETQYF. The bases are TGCGCCAGCCTCAGGGGGCCGGGTGAGACCCAGTACTTC.